This note documents a single TCR beta chain sequence. This sample was taken from a study of shared clonotypes between healthy human individuals. Germline CDR1 is SGHTA and CDR2 is FQGNSA. The CDR3 runs 12 residues. The V gene end was trimmed by 4 bases and the J gene end by 7 bases; junction bases not matched to a gene: 4. Authors' analysis steps: Filtering differed for immunoSEQ, which gave only junction sequences without quality scores. TCRdb's table, derived via immunoSEQ multiplex PCR, lists solely in-frame clones and lacks some. Clone size and V and J calls were adopted from that table, with D and trimming inferred from the DNA. The sample has hundreds of thousands of clones; approximately 75% are singletons.

The chain recombines TRBV7-2 with TRBJ2-7; 7 bases are shared with TRBD1. This receptor was taken from a woman aged 30 to 39 in good health. Sequenced sample: memory CD4+ T cells sorted from blood. The subset denotes: CD45RA-negative fraction. The CDR3 DNA follows: TGTGCCAGCAGCTCGACAGGGTGGGAGCAGTACTTC. Its translation: CASSSTGWEQYF.